The 23 T cell receptor beta chains below were found in one sample sequenced in a study of blood T cell repertoires in COVID-19. Assay: immunoSEQ multiplex PCR; the TCRdb copy retains only in-frame clones and omits some. The sample lists about 190,000 clones; about four fifths were seen once. Sequences were obtained from peripheral blood. Receptors originate from a woman aged 80 or older with active or convalescent COVID-19.

The rearrangement links TRBV19 to TRBJ2-2; D is ambiguous. Germline V gives CDR1 LNHDA, CDR2 SQIVND (reference sequence). The CDR3 sequence is 14 residues long. Trimming stripped 9 bases from V and 0 bases from J, with 11 bases between. CDR3 bases: TGTGCCAGCACGAGACTGGCGAACACCGGGGAGCTGTTTTTT. Encoded protein: CASTRLANTGELFF.

The CDR3 DNA follows: TGTGCCAGCAGCGTGGGACAGGGGACATCTAACTATGGCTACACCTTC. This encodes CASSVGQGTSNYGYTF. J is TRBJ1-2 and V is TRBV5-4; 10 bases line up with TRBD1. Germline assignment: CDR1 SGHNT and CDR2 YYREEE (reference sequence). The CDR3 contains 16 residues. V shed 4 bases and J 0 bases; nucleotides not matched to a gene: 6.

The chain joins TRBV7-2 to TRBJ1-2; D is ambiguous. The CDR3 contains 13 residues. Germline CDR1 is SGHTA and CDR2 is FQGNSA. Trimming pared 3 bases from V and 2 bases from J, leaving 7 bases between. The CDR3 spells CASSFPVNYGYTF. CDR3 DNA sequence: TGTGCCAGCAGCTTCCCAGTAAACTATGGCTACACCTTC.

V gene TRBV5-5 combines with J gene TRBJ1-2; 11 nucleotides agree with TRBD1. V lost 3 bases to trimming and J lost 4 bases; unmatched junction nucleotides: 5. This CDR3 is 15 amino acids long. The germline CDR1 and CDR2 sequences are SGHKS and YYEKEE (reference sequence). The DNA of the CDR3 is TGTGCCAGCAGCTGGACAGGGGGCACTGGCTATGGCTACACCTTC. The encoded protein is CASSWTGGTGYGYTF.

The chain employs TRBV19 and TRBJ2-3; 14 positions agree with TRBD2. V shed 10 bases and J 5 bases; nucleotides not matched to a gene: 14. The CDR3 runs 17 residues. Germline values: CDR1 LNHDA, CDR2 SQIVND (reference sequence). CDR3 region: CATSYGGTSGSGDTQYF. The CDR3, as DNA: TGTGCCACCAGCTACGGAGGGACTAGCGGGAGTGGAGATACGCAGTATTTT. Combining the CDR3 with reference TRBV19 and TRBJ2-3 gives the whole variable domain DGGITQSPKYLFRKEGQNVTLSCEQNLNHDAMYWYRQDPGQGLRLIYYSQIVNDFQKGDIAEGYSVSREKKESFPLTVTSAQKNPTAFYLCATSYGGTSGSGDTQYFGPGTRLTVL.

This chain uses TRBV19 with TRBJ1-1; 9 bases agree with TRBD1. Germline V gene sequence: CDR1 LNHDA, CDR2 SQIVND (reference sequence). The ends lost 3 bases at V and 4 bases at J; junction bases unmatched: 6. The CDR3 runs 15 residues. The CDR3 bases are TGTGCCAGTAGTATGGGGGGACAGGGCCTCACTGAAGCTTTCTTT. It encodes CASSMGGQGLTEAFF.

The chain couples TRBV18 to TRBJ1-1; D gene uncertain. The CDR3 covers 13 residues. CDR1 KGHSH and CDR2 LQKENI come from the germline V gene. V was clipped by 3 bases and J by 6 bases, with 11 bases between them. The CDR3 sequence is CASSPAEVSEAFF. CDR3 coding DNA: TGTGCCAGCTCACCGGCAGAGGTCTCTGAAGCTTTCTTT.

V usage is TRBV20-1 and J usage is TRBJ1-6; tentatively, D is TRBD1 (5 bases). The CDR3 has 13 residues. Germline-derived CDR1 and CDR2 are DFQATT and SNEGSKA (reference sequence). Between the trimmed V and J ends, which lost 3 bases and 12 bases, there was a span of 15 bases. The CDR3 spells CSASLPAQGPLHF. The CDR3 coding sequence is TGCAGTGCTAGTTTGCCGGCGCAGGGACCCCTCCACTTT.

V and J are TRBV3-1 (or the pseudogene TRBV3-2) and TRBJ2-1; TRBD2 matches 8 bases. Germline V gene lookup returns CDR1 LGHDT and CDR2 YNNKEL (reference sequence). J gave up 4 bases and V 4 bases, and 9 bases lay outside the gene matches. The CDR3 sequence is 16 residues long. The CDR3: CASSPVTSGLYNEQFF. CDR3 in DNA: TGTGCCAGCAGCCCAGTAACTAGCGGCCTATACAATGAGCAGTTCTTC.

The chain recombines TRBV9 with TRBJ1-1; 7 bases align to TRBD1. The CDR3 is 14 residues long. V was clipped by 4 bases and J by 4 bases; unmatched bases: 7. Germline CDR1 and CDR2: SGDLS and YYNGEE. The CDR3 DNA sequence: TGTGCCAGCAGCTCCAATCAGGGGGTCACTGAAGCTTTCTTT. Protein: CASSSNQGVTEAFF.

The chain employs TRBV28 and TRBJ2-5; TRBD2 matches 14 bases. The CDR3 sequence is 15 residues long. Per the germline V gene, CDR1 is MDHEN and CDR2 is SYDVKM. Losses at the gene ends were 5 bases for V and 5 bases for J; bases not matched to a gene: 4. CDR3 region: CASSRTSGRMETQYF. CDR3 in DNA: TGTGCCAGCAGTCGGACTAGCGGGAGGATGGAGACCCAGTACTTC.

V is TRBV14 and J is TRBJ2-1; tentatively, D is TRBD2 (5 bases). This CDR3 region has 13 residues. The germline V gene encodes CDR1 SGHDN and CDR2 FVKESK. V lost 9 bases and J lost 8, with 17 bases in between. In DNA form, the CDR3 reads TGTGCCAGTCGGGGATGGGCGTCGGATGAGCAGTTCTTC. This encodes CASRGWASDEQFF.

The gene calls are TRBV28 and TRBJ1-6; TRBD1 aligns across 10 bases. The V and J ends lost 1 base and 10 bases, in that order; junction bases with no gene match: 7. Germline CDR1 is MDHEN and CDR2 is SYDVKM. The CDR3 has 16 amino acids. This chain's CDR3 is CASSLSRQGARSPLHF. CDR3 in DNA: TGTGCCAGCAGTTTATCCCGACAGGGGGCGCGATCACCCCTCCACTTT.

The CDR3 protein is CASSLTRTGQNIQYF. CDR3 sequence (DNA): TGTGCCAGCAGCTTAACGCGGACAGGACAAAACATTCAGTACTTC. V is TRBV7-3 and J is TRBJ2-4, with 7 bases aligning to TRBD1. Germline V gives CDR1 SGHTA, CDR2 FQGTGA. The CDR3 loop spans 15 amino acids. V was clipped by 0 bases and J by 5 bases; unmatched bases: 4.

J is TRBJ1-2 and V is TRBV5-4, with 7 nucleotides matching TRBD1. This CDR3 region has 13 residues. V was pared by 4 bases and J by 8 bases, with 8 bases of the junction left unmatched. Germline CDR1 reads SGHNT; CDR2 reads YYREEE (reference sequence). This chain's CDR3 is CASSMTGTKGYTF. The CDR3 DNA reads as TGTGCCAGCAGCATGACAGGGACAAAAGGCTACACCTTC.

The chain uses TRBV18 and TRBJ2-1, with 13 bases that match TRBD2. The CDR3 extends over 15 amino acids. Per the germline V gene, CDR1 is KGHSH and CDR2 is LQKENI. Trimming at V came to 1 base and at J to 9 bases, leaving 3 bases not matched to a gene. DNA for the CDR3: TGTGCCAGCTCACCACTCGGACTAGCGGGAGCTGAGCAGTTCTTC. Translating gives CASSPLGLAGAEQFF.

V gene TRBV2 combines with J gene TRBJ1-5; D ambiguous. V lost 6 bases, J lost 4 bases, and 7 bases lay in between. The CDR3 runs 12 residues. Looked up from germline, CDR1 is SNHLY and CDR2 is FYNNEI. The CDR3 region has the DNA TGTGCCAGCAGGCCAGCGAATCAGCCCCAGCATTTT. Protein: CASRPANQPQHF.

This rearrangement joins TRBV3-1 (or the pseudogene TRBV3-2) to TRBJ1-1; TRBD1 matches 7 bases. The CDR3 length is 14 residues. Losses at the gene ends were 7 bases for V and 2 bases for J; bases not matched to a gene: 7. Per germline, CDR1 LGHDT and CDR2 YNNKEL (reference sequence). CDR3 in amino acids: CASTGQTSNTEAFF. The DNA of the CDR3 is TGTGCCAGCACGGGACAGACGAGTAACACTGAAGCTTTCTTT.

The chain carries TRBV2 and TRBJ1-2, with D unresolved. The V end lost 6 bases, the J end lost 2 bases, and 10 bases lay between the germline ends. The CDR3 spans 13 residues. Germline CDR1 reads SNHLY; CDR2 reads FYNNEI. The CDR3, as DNA: TGTGCCAGCAGACAGCAGGTCAACTATGGCTACACCTTC. It translates to CASRQQVNYGYTF.

V gene TRBV19 combines with J gene TRBJ2-5; TRBD2 agrees at 11 bases. The junction had 10 bases not matched to a gene; V was cut back by 6 bases and J by 7 bases. The CDR3 length is 15 residues. The germline gives CDR1 LNHDA, CDR2 SQIVND (reference sequence). CDR3 DNA sequence: TGTGCCAGTAGCGTCTCTAGGCTAGCGGGAGGGACCCAGTACTTC. Its protein product is CASSVSRLAGGTQYF.

DNA of the CDR3: TGTGCCAGCAGTCCGGAGGGGGCGCGAACTGAAGCTTTCTTT. Its protein is CASSPEGARTEAFF. This chain connects TRBV6-5 to TRBJ1-1; 7 bases align to TRBD1. This CDR3 is 14 amino acids long. V shed 5 bases, J shed 5 bases, and the junction held 8 bases outside the gene matches. Germline V gene data show CDR1 as MNHEY and CDR2 as SVGAGI.

The chain combines TRBV19 with TRBJ2-5, with 9 bases aligning to TRBD1. The CDR3 runs to 15 residues. After removal of 6 bases from V and 2 bases from J, the junction contained 7 bases not matched to a gene. Germline loops: CDR1 LNHDA, CDR2 SQIVND (reference sequence). The CDR3 reads CASSQYRGLQETQYF. CDR3 in DNA: TGTGCCAGTAGCCAATACAGGGGGCTACAAGAGACCCAGTACTTC.

In nucleotides, the CDR3 is TGTGCCAGCAGCTTAGGTGGCAGAAGCACTGAAGCTTTCTTT. Amino acids: CASSLGGRSTEAFF. The chain joins TRBV7-6 to TRBJ1-1; D gene unclear. Germline assignment: CDR1 SGHVS and CDR2 FNYEAQ. The CDR3 loop spans 14 amino acids. V was shortened by 1 base and J by 4 bases, with 10 bases between the two germline ends.